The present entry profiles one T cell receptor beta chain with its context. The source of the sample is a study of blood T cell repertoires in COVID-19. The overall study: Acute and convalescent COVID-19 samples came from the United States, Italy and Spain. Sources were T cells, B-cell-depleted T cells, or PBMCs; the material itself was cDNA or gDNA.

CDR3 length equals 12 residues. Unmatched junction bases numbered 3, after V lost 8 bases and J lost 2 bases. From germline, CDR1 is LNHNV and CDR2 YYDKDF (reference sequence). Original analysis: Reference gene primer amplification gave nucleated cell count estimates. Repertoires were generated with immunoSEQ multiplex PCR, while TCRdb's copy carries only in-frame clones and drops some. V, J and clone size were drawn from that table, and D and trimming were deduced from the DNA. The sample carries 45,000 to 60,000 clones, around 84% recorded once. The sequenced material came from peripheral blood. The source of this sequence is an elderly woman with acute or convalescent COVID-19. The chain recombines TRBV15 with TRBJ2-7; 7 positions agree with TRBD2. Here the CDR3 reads CATGRGAYEQYF. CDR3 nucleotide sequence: TGTGCCACCGGCCGGGGGGCCTACGAGCAGTACTTC.